This T cell receptor (beta chain) was recovered during a study of cytomegalovirus exposure and HLA in healthy donors. The germline CDR1 and CDR2 sequences are SGHRS and YFSETQ. The CDR3 spans 15 residues. The PCR contained 60 Vbeta and 13 Jbeta primers. Only in-frame clones appear in the TCRdb table, and some are missing; sequencing was by immunoSEQ multiplex PCR. The sample lists about 200,000 clones, under 70% seen once, with around 3% in the top ten. Sequencing used PBMCs. This chain uses TRBV5-1 with TRBJ2-5, with 9 bases lining up with TRBD2. The DNA end lines up better with TRBJ2-7; the J call may be wrong. The sequence came from a man in his forties or fifties in good health and CMV-seropositive. CDR3 sequence (DNA): TGCGCCAGCAGCCTTAGCGGGGGCCACTCCTACGAGCAGTACTTC. Protein: CASSLSGGHSYEQYF.